The 18 T cell receptor beta chains given below trace back to one sample, sequenced in a study of CD8+ T cells in alopecia areata. Sequencing relied on a cDNA template that was reverse transcribed from extracted RNA. Sequenced by immunoSEQ multiplex PCR; TCRdb stores in-frame clones only, minus some. The table includes some 110,000 clones, under 40% detected once. Sequencing was done on a sample of CD4+ T cells sorted from blood. These receptors originate from a human donor with alopecia areata.

The chain couples TRBV7-3 to TRBJ2-3; no definite D call. Germline values: CDR1 SGHTA, CDR2 FQGTGA. Trimming left V 1 base short and J 5 bases short, with 13 bases between. The CDR3 extends over 15 amino acids. The CDR3 spells CASSLSRQSIDTQYF. CDR3 in DNA: TGTGCCAGCAGCTTAAGCCGGCAGTCGATAGATACGCAGTATTTT.

This clone was counted between two and nine times. The chain is built from TRBV29-1 and TRBJ2-1, with 7 bases matching TRBD2. The CDR3 is made up of 15 amino acids. Germline CDR1 reads SQVTM; CDR2 reads ANQGSEA. Trimming removed 7 bases from V and 5 bases from J; junction bases left unmatched: 14. DNA of the CDR3: TGCAGCGCCCTAAGACGGTTGCGGGAGCACAATGAGCAGTTCTTC. Its translation is CSALRRLREHNEQFF.

The chain employs TRBV29-1 and TRBJ1-1, with 7 bases fitting TRBD1. The CDR3 length is 11 residues. Losses at the gene ends were 4 bases for V and 8 bases for J; bases not matched to a gene: 4. Looked up from germline, CDR1 is SQVTM and CDR2 is ANQGSEA. The CDR3 nucleotides are TGCAGCGTTGTGACAGGGCGGGAAGCTTTCTTT. It yields the protein CSVVTGREAFF.

This clone occurred a few times. CDR3 in amino acids: CSVQRYGSGHEQYF. As DNA, the CDR3 is TGCAGCGTTCAAAGGTACGGGAGTGGCCACGAGCAGTACTTC. The J gene is TRBJ2-7, the V gene TRBV29-1, with TRBD2 as a possible D gene (6 bases). V lost 5 bases and J lost 5, with 19 bases in between. From germline, CDR1 is SQVTM and CDR2 ANQGSEA. The CDR3 extends over 14 amino acids.

This clone was observed a few times. The chain couples TRBV7-9 to TRBJ1-1, with 8 bases lining up with TRBD1. The V gene's germline CDR1 is SEHNR and CDR2 FQNEAQ (reference sequence). CDR3 length: 15 residues. With V trimmed by 6 bases and J by 1 base, 7 bases remained unmatched. CDR3 amino acids: CASRDRTGPNTEAFF. CDR3 DNA sequence: TGTGCCAGCAGGGACCGGACAGGGCCGAACACTGAAGCTTTCTTT.

The chain joins TRBV30 to TRBJ2-7, with D unresolved. There are 12 residues in the CDR3. Trimming removed 0 bases at V and 3 bases at J, with 6 bases between. Germline V lookup: CDR1 GTSNPN, CDR2 SVGIG (reference sequence). The CDR3 is CAWSVYYYEQYF. As DNA, the CDR3 is TGTGCCTGGAGTGTATATTACTACGAGCAGTACTTC.

This chain uses TRBV28 with TRBJ2-1, with 8 bases fitting TRBD1. This CDR3 contains 14 residues. Trimming removed 7 bases from V and 1 base from J; junction bases left unmatched: 3. The V gene's germline CDR1 is MDHEN and CDR2 SYDVKM. The CDR3 region has the DNA TGTGCCAGCAATCGACAGGGGTCCTACAATGAGCAGTTCTTC. The encoded protein is CASNRQGSYNEQFF.

The CDR3 region has the DNA TGTGCCAGCAGCTTGGCGGGGACAGACTACGAGCAGTACTTC. Translated: CASSLAGTDYEQYF. J is TRBJ2-7 and V is TRBV5-4; 7 bases line up with TRBD1. The V and J ends lost 0 bases and 3 bases, in that order; junction bases with no gene match: 3. This CDR3 has 14 amino acids. Germline V CDR1 and CDR2: SGHNT, YYREEE (reference sequence).

This clone was seen only a few times. The chain is built from TRBV5-1 and TRBJ1-2, with TRBD1 as a possible D gene (5 bases). The CDR3 is 12 residues long. Trimming cost V 0 bases and J 8 bases, with 8 bases left between them. CDR1 and CDR2 (germline): SGHRS, YFSETQ. The CDR3 DNA reads as TGCGCCAGCAGCTTGGCCGGGGGAGGCTACACCTTC. Amino acid sequence: CASSLAGGGYTF.

The chain recombines TRBV4-1 with TRBJ2-1; 7 bases are shared with TRBD2. The V and J ends lost 8 bases and 4 bases, in that order; junction bases with no gene match: 8. The CDR3 is 14 residues long. Germline values: CDR1 MGHRA, CDR2 YSYEKL. Written as DNA, the CDR3 is TGCGCCAGCGGCTTTCCGGGGGGATACAATGAGCAGTTCTTC. It encodes CASGFPGGYNEQFF.

This clone came up a few times. CDR3 sequence (DNA): TGTGCCACCACTCCAGGGAGCTACGAGCAGTACTTC. It specifies CATTPGSYEQYF. V gene TRBV10-3 combines with J gene TRBJ2-7, with D perhaps matching TRBD1 or TRBD2 (5 bases each). CDR1 is ENHRY, CDR2 SYGVKD, per germline. Trimming took 10 bases from V and 3 from J, leaving 13 bases between them. The CDR3 is made up of 12 amino acids.

The chain is built from TRBV29-1 and TRBJ1-1; the match to TRBD1 covers 11 bases. Trimming cost V 6 bases and J 0 bases; bases outside gene matches: 9. The germline CDR1 and CDR2 sequences are SQVTM and ANQGSEA. This CDR3 comprises 16 residues. As DNA, the CDR3 is TGCAGCGTGTTCCGGGACAGGGGGACGGTGAACACTGAAGCTTTCTTT. Translating gives CSVFRDRGTVNTEAFF.

CDR3 bases: TGTGCCAGCAGTGACGACAGGGTAGCCAAAAACATTCAGTACTTC. Translation: CASSDDRVAKNIQYF. J is TRBJ2-4 and V is TRBV2; 7 nucleotides align to TRBD1. Germline V lookup: CDR1 SNHLY, CDR2 FYNNEI. This CDR3 spans 15 amino acids. Trimming at V came to 3 bases and at J to 0 bases, leaving 2 bases not matched to a gene.

The CDR3 DNA follows: TGTGCCAGCAGTTCACTAGCGGGACAGGTTGTAACCTATGGCTACACCTTC. Its translation is CASSSLAGQVVTYGYTF. The gene calls are TRBV27 and TRBJ1-2; 8 bases are a match to TRBD1. Losses at the gene ends were 4 bases for V and 4 bases for J; bases not matched to a gene: 14. This CDR3 region has 17 residues. Germline lookup yields CDR1 MNHEY and CDR2 SMNVEV (reference sequence).

The chain employs TRBV4-2 and TRBJ2-1; possibly TRBD2 for D (6 bases). CDR3 length equals 15 residues. Germline CDR1 and CDR2: LGHNA and YNFKEQ. V shed 5 bases and J shed 6 bases, with 17 bases lying between them. This chain's CDR3 is CASSRTVGLSNEQFF. For the CDR3, the DNA is TGTGCCAGCAGCAGGACGGTGGGACTGTCCAATGAGCAGTTCTTC.

The chain has TRBV7-2 and TRBJ2-1, with D unresolved. Trimming pared 5 bases from V and 2 bases from J, leaving 7 bases between. This CDR3 spans 13 amino acids. Germline values: CDR1 SGHTA, CDR2 FQGNSA. This chain's CDR3 is CASSPGPYNEQFF. The CDR3 DNA reads as TGTGCCAGCAGCCCAGGACCCTACAATGAGCAGTTCTTC.

J is TRBJ2-7 and V is TRBV7-9, with unresolved D. This CDR3 has 15 residues. CDR1 is SEHNR and CDR2 is FQNEAQ in the germline V gene (reference sequence). Trimming cost V 5 bases and J 0 bases, with 14 bases left between them. CDR3 sequence reads: CASSPIDGYSYEQYF. In DNA, the CDR3 is TGTGCCAGCAGCCCGATCGACGGATACTCCTACGAGCAGTACTTC.

The chain carries TRBV28 and TRBJ2-1; D is ambiguous. Per germline, CDR1 MDHEN and CDR2 SYDVKM. Between the trimmed V and J ends, which lost 7 bases and 5 bases, there was a span of 18 bases. This CDR3 has 15 residues. The CDR3 here is CASITRRRINNEQFF. Written as DNA, the CDR3 is TGTGCCAGCATCACCCGGCGCAGGATCAACAATGAGCAGTTCTTC.